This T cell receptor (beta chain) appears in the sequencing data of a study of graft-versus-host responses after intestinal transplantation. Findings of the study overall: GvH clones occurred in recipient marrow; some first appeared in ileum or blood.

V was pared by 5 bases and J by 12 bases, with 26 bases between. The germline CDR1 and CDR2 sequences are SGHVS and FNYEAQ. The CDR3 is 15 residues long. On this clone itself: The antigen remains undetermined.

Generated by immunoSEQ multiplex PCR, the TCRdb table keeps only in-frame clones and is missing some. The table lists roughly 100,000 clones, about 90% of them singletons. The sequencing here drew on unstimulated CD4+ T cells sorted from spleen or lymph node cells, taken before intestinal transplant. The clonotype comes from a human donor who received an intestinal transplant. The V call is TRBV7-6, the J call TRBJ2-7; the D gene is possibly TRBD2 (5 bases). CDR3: CASSPARAILYEWYF. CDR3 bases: TGTGCCAGCAGCCCGGCGAGGGCTATCTTATACGAGTGGTACTTC.